Listed here are 3 T cell receptor beta chains from one sample, sequenced in a study of prognosis after radiotherapy for stage I lung cancer. With two-round multiplex PCR, TCR beta CDR3 sequences were amplified from genomic DNA. Initially, in first-round PCR, primers specific to each TRBV and TRBJ gene were used. TCRdb passed the multiplex PCR reads through MiXCR, listing each CDR3 protein once. The table shows 25,000 to 35,000 distinct CDR3 sequences, with 40% to 50% occurring only once. Sequenced here: PBMCs, sampled before or after stereotactic body radiation therapy (not recorded which). These receptors were taken from a donor aged 50 or older with non-small cell lung cancer.

Judged by abundance, this clonotype is medium-sized (0.01 to 0.1%). This chain connects TRBV27 to TRBJ1-6, with 9 bases aligning to TRBD1. The length of the CDR3 is 15 residues. V shed 6 bases and J 10 bases; nucleotides not matched to a gene: 10. Germline CDR1 reads MNHEY; CDR2 reads SMNVEV (reference sequence). The CDR3 here is CASRRQGGMESPLHF. CDR3 bases: TGTGCCAGCAGAAGACAGGGGGGAATGGAATCACCCCTCCACTTT.

This clonotype has a count of ten or more. Possible read error: a much larger clone is one base away. This chain joins TRBV9 and TRBJ1-2; D is possibly TRBD1 (5 bases). V lost 4 bases and J 7 bases, leaving 20 bases between the germline ends. This CDR3 comprises 15 residues. Germline values: CDR1 SGDLS, CDR2 YYNGEE. CDR3 nucleotide sequence: TGTGCCAGCAGCTGGTCCTCCCGGGGCTCATTTGGCTACACCTTC. Translated, it gives CASSWSSRGSFGYTF. The whole variable domain, filled in from reference TRBV9 and TRBJ1-2, reads DSGVTQTPKHLITATGQRVTLRCSPRSGDLSVYWYQQSLDQGLQFLIQYYNGEERAKGNILERFSAQQFPDLHSELNLSSLELGDSALYFCASSWSSRGSFGYTFGSGTRLTVV.

Concerning this clonotype: This sequence is one base from a far larger clone and is likely a read error. The J gene is TRBJ2-7, the V gene TRBV11-3; 9 bases match TRBD2. The length of the CDR3 is 16 residues. Germline V gene lookup returns CDR1 SGHNT and CDR2 YENEEA. Trimming at V came to 5 bases and at J to 0 bases, leaving 8 bases not matched to a gene. The CDR3 nucleotides are TGTGCCAGCAGCAATCCCATGACTAGCGGCTCCTACGAGCAGTACTTC. This sequence encodes CASSNPMTSGSYEQYF. Supplemented by reference TRBV11-3 and TRBJ2-7, the full variable domain reads EAGVVQSPRYKIIEKKQPVAFWCNPISGHNTLYWYLQNLGQGPELLIRYENEEAVDDSQLPKDRFSAERLKGVDSTLKIQPAELGDSAVYLCASSNPMTSGSYEQYFGPGTRLTVT.